These 26 T cell receptor beta chains originate from one sample sequenced in a study of T cell responses to AZD1222 COVID-19 vaccine. Here immunoSEQ multiplex PCR was the method, and the copy in TCRdb shows in-frame clones only, minus some. Of roughly 150,000 clones detected, 92% appear once; the ten largest clones hold 2.5% to 4%. The sample was peripheral blood, taken 28 days after the second AZD1222 dose. The source is an adult who received the AZD1222 COVID-19 vaccine.

The V call is TRBV30, the J call TRBJ1-2; D gene unclear. Germline V gene data show CDR1 as GTSNPN and CDR2 as SVGIG (reference sequence). The CDR3 contains 12 residues. V lost 0 bases and J lost 5, with 7 bases in between. The CDR3 DNA sequence: TGTGCCTGGAGTGTACGCATGTATGGCTACACCTTC. It is translated as CAWSVRMYGYTF.

The chain is built from TRBV19 and TRBJ2-3; D gene uncertain. V shed 5 bases and J shed 3 bases, with 12 bases lying between them. The CDR3 runs to 14 residues. Germline CDR1 LNHDA, CDR2 SQIVND (reference sequence). In DNA, the CDR3 is TGTGCCAGTAGTCTCCTTTATAGTACAGATACGCAGTATTTT. It is translated as CASSLLYSTDTQYF.

The genes are TRBV7-3 and TRBJ1-1; a weak D match, TRBD1 (5 bases). Germline V lookup: CDR1 SGHTA, CDR2 FQGTGA. V gave up 7 bases and J gave up 0 bases, with 9 bases separating them. The CDR3 totals 13 residues. CDR3 in amino acids: CASTRGLNTEAFF. CDR3 nucleotides: TGTGCCAGCACGAGGGGACTGAACACTGAAGCTTTCTTT.

This CDR3 is CASSFSGQGGGTEAFF. CDR3 DNA sequence: TGTGCCAGCAGTTTCTCGGGGCAGGGGGGAGGCACTGAAGCTTTCTTT. The chain combines TRBV6-5 with TRBJ1-1; 7 bases align to TRBD1. Trimming removed 4 bases from V and 4 bases from J; junction bases left unmatched: 12. The CDR3 covers 16 residues. CDR1 is MNHEY and CDR2 is SVGAGI in the germline V gene.

The chain employs TRBV12-3 or TRBV12-4 and TRBJ1-2; a weak D match, TRBD1 (5 bases). Trimming took 6 bases from V and 7 from J, leaving 15 bases between them. CDR3 length: 13 residues. CDR3 DNA sequence: TGTGCCAGCAGCCCCAATAAACAGGCTGGCTACACCTTC. Amino acid sequence: CASSPNKQAGYTF.

This sequence joins TRBV20-1 and TRBJ1-1; D not certain. V was cut by 3 bases and J by 11 bases, with 10 bases left in between. The CDR3 loop spans 10 amino acids. The germline V gene encodes CDR1 DFQATT and CDR2 SNEGSKA (reference sequence). The DNA of the CDR3 is TGCAGTGCTAGGGGATATCAGGCTTTCTTT. Translation: CSARGYQAFF.

CDR3 protein: CASSQQETQYF. The CDR3 coding sequence is TGTGCCAGCAGCCAACAAGAGACCCAGTACTTC. The gene calls are TRBV3-1 (or the pseudogene TRBV3-2) and TRBJ2-5, with D hard to call. Germline values: CDR1 LGHDT, CDR2 YNNKEL (reference sequence). V was clipped by 2 bases and J by 2 bases, with 0 bases between them. This CDR3 comprises 11 residues.

This chain joins TRBV9 and TRBJ2-1; 9 bases are shared with TRBD2. The V gene's germline CDR1 is SGDLS and CDR2 YYNGEE. The V gene end was trimmed by 0 bases and the J gene end by 2 bases; junction bases not matched to a gene: 3. This CDR3 has 16 residues. The CDR3: CASSVESGRPYNEQFF. The CDR3 DNA sequence: TGTGCCAGCAGCGTAGAAAGCGGGAGGCCCTACAATGAGCAGTTCTTC. The whole variable domain, remainder taken from reference TRBV9 and TRBJ2-1, is DSGVTQTPKHLITATGQRVTLRCSPRSGDLSVYWYQQSLDQGLQFLIQYYNGEERAKGNILERFSAQQFPDLHSELNLSSLELGDSALYFCASSVESGRPYNEQFFGPGTRLTVL.

The genes are TRBV19 and TRBJ1-1, with 7 nucleotides matching TRBD1. Germline V lookup: CDR1 LNHDA, CDR2 SQIVND (reference sequence). This CDR3 region has 15 residues. The J segment lost 4 bases and the V segment lost 7 bases, leaving 12 bases of the junction unmatched. The CDR3 loop is CASTARTGLTTEAFF. The CDR3 DNA is TGTGCCAGTACGGCACGGACAGGCCTAACCACTGAAGCTTTCTTT.

The V and J genes are TRBV28 and TRBJ1-1; the D is unclear. There are 13 residues in the CDR3. Germline CDR1 and CDR2: MDHEN and SYDVKM. Trimming took off 2 bases at V and 10 bases at J, with 14 bases between the two ends. The CDR3 DNA reads as TGTGCCAGCAGTTTACAGGCATCTCAAGTAGCTTTCTTT. Its translation: CASSLQASQVAFF.

The chain couples TRBV5-1 to TRBJ1-5; unclear D gene. Germline V CDR1 and CDR2: SGHRS, YFSETQ. Trimming shortened V by 0 bases and J by 4 bases, and 17 bases separated the two germline ends. The CDR3 is 17 residues long. CDR3 region: CASSLGDPILGNQPQHF. In nucleotides, the CDR3 is TGCGCCAGCAGCTTGGGCGACCCTATACTCGGGAATCAGCCCCAGCATTTT. Based on the CDR3 plus reference TRBV5-1 and TRBJ1-5, the full variable domain is KAGVTQTPRYLIKTRGQQVTLSCSPISGHRSVSWYQQTPGQGLQFLFEYFSETQRNKGNFPGRFSGRQFSNSRSEMNVSTLELGDSALYLCASSLGDPILGNQPQHFGDGTRLSIL.

This clone was counted a single time. This sequence joins TRBV25-1 and TRBJ2-1; D possibly corresponds to TRBD1 (6 bases). This CDR3 spans 14 amino acids. V lost 0 bases and J lost 8, with 11 bases in between. CDR1 is MGHDK, CDR2 SYGVNS, per germline. CDR3 sequence: CASSEYWGHHEQFF. The CDR3, as DNA: TGTGCCAGCAGTGAATATTGGGGACACCATGAGCAGTTCTTC.

The rearrangement joins TRBV7-3 to TRBJ1-6; no clear D. CDR1 and CDR2 (germline): SGHTA, FQGTGA. This CDR3 has 14 residues. The V end was cut by 4 bases, the J end by 7 bases, with 11 bases between. The CDR3 reads CASSSLARNSPLHF. CDR3 nucleotides: TGTGCCAGCAGCTCCCTCGCCAGAAATTCACCCCTCCACTTT. Using reference TRBV7-3 and TRBJ1-6 for the parts outside the CDR3, the full variable domain is GAGVSQTPSNKVTEKGKYVELRCDPISGHTALYWYRQSLGQGPEFLIYFQGTGAADDSGLPNDRFFAVRPEGSVSTLKIQRTERGDSAVYLCASSSLARNSPLHFGNGTRLTVT.

This sequence joins TRBV5-1 and TRBJ1-5; 7 bases line up with TRBD1. V dropped 2 bases and J dropped 3; count of bases not matched to a gene: 2. CDR3 length: 14 residues. Germline values: CDR1 SGHRS, CDR2 YFSETQ. Here the CDR3 DNA reads TGCGCCAGCAGCTTAGGACAGGTCAATCAGCCCCAGCATTTT. Residues: CASSLGQVNQPQHF. Supplemented by reference TRBV5-1 and TRBJ1-5, the full variable domain reads KAGVTQTPRYLIKTRGQQVTLSCSPISGHRSVSWYQQTPGQGLQFLFEYFSETQRNKGNFPGRFSGRQFSNSRSEMNVSTLELGDSALYLCASSLGQVNQPQHFGDGTRLSIL.

This clone was seen only a few times. CDR3 coding DNA: TGTGCCAGCAGTCCTCGGACTAGCGGGGGCACAGATACGCAGTATTTT. This translates into CASSPRTSGGTDTQYF. This rearrangement joins TRBV28 to TRBJ2-3; 12 nucleotides match TRBD2. Germline values: CDR1 MDHEN, CDR2 SYDVKM. The CDR3 sequence is 16 residues long. The V segment lost 5 bases and the J segment 1 base; nucleotides outside the gene matches: 4.

The chain carries TRBV3-1 (or the pseudogene TRBV3-2) and TRBJ1-5; D gene unclear. The CDR3 has 14 residues. Trimming took off 0 bases at V and 4 bases at J, with 7 bases between the two ends. CDR1 and CDR2 from the germline V gene are LGHDT and YNNKEL (reference sequence). Written as DNA, the CDR3 is TGTGCCAGCAGCCAAGATGGAGGAAATCAGCCCCAGCATTTT. Its translation: CASSQDGGNQPQHF.

The chain carries TRBV18 and TRBJ1-2; 7 nucleotides agree with TRBD1. V trimming: 3 bases; J trimming: 6 bases; junction bases outside the gene matches: 10. Germline CDR1 reads KGHSH; CDR2 reads LQKENI. CDR3 size: 15 residues. DNA of the CDR3: TGTGCCAGCTCACCTCGACAGGGTGTGATCGATGGCTACACCTTC. Residues: CASSPRQGVIDGYTF.

About this clone itself: Since the CDR3 does not end with the conserved phenylalanine or tryptophan, this likely comes from a read error. The limits of the CDR3 on the DNA are not certain, so only TCRdb's listed CDR3 is given. The J gene is TRBJ2-7, the V gene TRBV18. The CDR3 spans 14 amino acids, including both terminal residues. Germline CDR1 KGHSH, CDR2 LQKENI. The CDR3 region is CASSPTEEKGSSTI.

The table lists this clone with a count of one. CDR3 sequence (DNA): TGTGCCAGCAAAGTCTTGGCGGGAGTCCATGAGCAGTTCTTC. As protein: CASKVLAGVHEQFF. The V and J genes are TRBV27 and TRBJ2-1; 7 bases are a match to TRBD2. The V and J ends lost 7 bases and 8 bases, in that order; junction bases with no gene match: 11. The CDR3 consists of 14 residues. CDR1 and CDR2 (germline): MNHEY, SMNVEV (reference sequence).

The chain employs TRBV11-3 and TRBJ2-1; D could derive from TRBD1 or TRBD2 (5 bases each). The V end lost 8 bases, the J end lost 0 bases, and 14 bases lay between the germline ends. Germline CDR1 reads SGHNT; CDR2 reads YENEEA. This CDR3 comprises 15 residues. In DNA form, the CDR3 reads TGTGCCAGCTCGCCCCGGGGCGGCTCCTACAATGAGCAGTTCTTC. This gives the protein CASSPRGGSYNEQFF.

The rearrangement links TRBV30 to TRBJ1-1, with no clear D. The V gene lost 0 bases and the J gene lost 5 bases, with 10 bases spanning the gap. Germline V gene data show CDR1 as GTSNPN and CDR2 as SVGIG (reference sequence). The CDR3 extends over 13 amino acids. CDR3 DNA: TGTGCCTGGAGTGTACTAGGAACGACTGAAGCTTTCTTT. Protein product: CAWSVLGTTEAFF.

This chain links TRBV7-6 with TRBJ2-7; 9 positions agree with TRBD1. The germline CDR1 and CDR2 sequences are SGHVS and FNYEAQ. The CDR3 totals 15 residues. Trimming cost V 5 bases and J 4 bases; bases outside gene matches: 9. CDR3 coding DNA: TGTGCCAGCAGCAAGGACAGGGGATTATGGTACGAGCAGTACTTC. Translated: CASSKDRGLWYEQYF.

The sample holds one count of this clone. J is TRBJ1-1 and V is TRBV20-1, with D uncertain. The CDR3 covers 11 residues. Germline lookup yields CDR1 DFQATT and CDR2 SNEGSKA (reference sequence). V shed 0 bases and J shed 11 bases, with 10 bases lying between them. The CDR3 nucleotides are TGCAGTGCTAGAGATCGTTTCTTGGCTTTCTTT. It specifies CSARDRFLAFF.

This rearrangement joins TRBV29-1 to TRBJ2-6, with a possible D match to TRBD1 (5 bases). V lost 0 bases to trimming and J lost 4 bases, with 10 bases between them. Germline lookup yields CDR1 SQVTM and CDR2 ANQGSEA. This CDR3 region has 15 residues. The CDR3 loop reads CSVEDRAHGANVLTF. In DNA form, the CDR3 reads TGCAGCGTTGAAGACAGGGCACACGGGGCCAACGTCCTGACTTTC. The whole variable domain, remainder taken from reference TRBV29-1 and TRBJ2-6, is SAVISQKPSRDICQRGTSLTIQCQVDSQVTMMFWYRQQPGQSLTLIATANQGSEATYESGFVIDKFPISRPNLTFSTLTVSNMSPEDSSIYLCSVEDRAHGANVLTFGAGSRLTVL.

As DNA, the CDR3 is TGTGCCAGTAGTATTACAGGGCAAATCAATCAGCCCCAGCATTTT. Amino acids: CASSITGQINQPQHF. This chain uses TRBV19 with TRBJ1-5, with D perhaps matching TRBD1 (6 bases). V shed 3 bases and J shed 3 bases, with 12 bases lying between them. The CDR3 totals 15 residues. The germline CDR1 and CDR2 sequences are LNHDA and SQIVND (reference sequence).

The chain carries TRBV19 and TRBJ2-7; perhaps D is TRBD1 or TRBD2 (5 bases each). Per germline, CDR1 LNHDA and CDR2 SQIVND (reference sequence). CDR3 length: 13 residues. The V end was cut by 5 bases, the J end by 5 bases, with 13 bases between. This chain's CDR3 is CASSPGRGNEQYF. The DNA for the CDR3 is TGTGCCAGTAGTCCGGGACGGGGAAACGAGCAGTACTTC.